The TCR beta chain described here comes from a study of T cells in localized non-small cell lung cancer. Regarding the study as a whole: There was higher T cell clonality in uninvolved adjacent lung than in tumor, and it was highest there.

As regards this clone: What it recognizes is unknown.

Produced via immunoSEQ multiplex PCR; TCRdb's table is partial and in-frame only. In the table there are 75,000 to 90,000 clones, roughly 86% of which are singletons. Sequences were derived from peripheral blood, sampled before any cancer treatment. This clonotype was sampled from a man between 40 and 70 years old with stage I lung adenocarcinoma.

The CDR3 spells CASSTPEGVNEQFF. The CDR3 coding sequence is TGTGCCAGCAGCACCCCCGAGGGCGTCAATGAGCAGTTCTTC. The chain uses TRBV7-2 and TRBJ2-1; TRBD2 might be the D (5 bases). Germline V CDR1 and CDR2: SGHTA, FQGNSA. The CDR3 runs 14 residues. Trimming took off 5 bases at V and 6 bases at J, with 14 bases between the two ends.